This T cell receptor beta chain was sequenced during a study of blood T cell repertoires in COVID-19. The CDR3 contains 17 residues. Looked up from germline, CDR1 is SGDLS and CDR2 is YYNGEE. V dropped 2 bases and J dropped 4 bases, with 16 bases sitting between them. Sequenced by immunoSEQ multiplex PCR; TCRdb stores in-frame clones only, minus some. The data hold fewer than 250,000 clones, with under 90% observed a single time. The TCR was taken from a woman aged 45-65 years with acute COVID-19. The rearrangement uses TRBV9 and TRBJ2-6, with D maybe TRBD1 (6 bases). Sequences were obtained from PBMCs or T cells enriched from blood (not recorded which). CDR3 amino acids: CASSVTGALRGANVLTF. The CDR3 nucleotides are TGTGCCAGCAGCGTGACAGGAGCTCTTAGGGGGGCCAACGTCCTGACTTTC.